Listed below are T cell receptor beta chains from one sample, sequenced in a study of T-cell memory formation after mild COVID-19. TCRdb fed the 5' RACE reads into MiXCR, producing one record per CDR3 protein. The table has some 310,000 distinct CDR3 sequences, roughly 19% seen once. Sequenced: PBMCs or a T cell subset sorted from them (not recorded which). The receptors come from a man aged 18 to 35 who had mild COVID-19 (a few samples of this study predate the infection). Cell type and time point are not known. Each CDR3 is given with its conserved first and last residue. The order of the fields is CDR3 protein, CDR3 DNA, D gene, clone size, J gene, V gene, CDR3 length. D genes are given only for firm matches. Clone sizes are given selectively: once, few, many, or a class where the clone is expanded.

CDR3aa: CASSSRTSGGARETQYF
CDR3nt: TGTGCCAGCAGTTCCAGGACTAGCGGGGGGGCACGGGAGACCCAGTACTTC
d_gene: TRBD2
abundance: few
j_gene: TRBJ2-5
v_gene: TRBV6-2/TRBV6-3
len: 17

CDR3aa: CASSNHRDRKETQYF
CDR3nt: TGTGCCAGCAGTAACCACCGGGACAGAAAAGAGACCCAGTACTTC
d_gene: TRBD1
abundance: NA
j_gene: TRBJ2-5
v_gene: TRBV6-2/TRBV6-3
len: 15

CDR3aa: CASRGQPNTGELFF
CDR3nt: TGTGCCAGCCGAGGACAGCCGAACACCGGGGAGCTGTTTTTT
d_gene: NA
abundance: NA
j_gene: TRBJ2-2
v_gene: TRBV12-3/TRBV12-4
len: 14

CDR3aa: CASSLPLAGSGTDTQYF
CDR3nt: TGTGCCAGCAGCTTACCCTTAGCGGGGTCCGGCACAGATACGCAGTATTTT
d_gene: TRBD2
abundance: few
j_gene: TRBJ2-3
v_gene: TRBV7-9
len: 17

CDR3aa: CASSPPDGHQPQHF
CDR3nt: TGTGCCAGCAGTCCCCCCGACGGTCATCAGCCCCAGCATTTT
d_gene: NA
abundance: NA
j_gene: TRBJ1-5
v_gene: TRBV2
len: 14

CDR3aa: CSVRVGFVAFF
CDR3nt: TGCAGCGTTCGGGTGGGATTCGTAGCTTTCTTT
d_gene: NA
abundance: NA
j_gene: TRBJ1-1
v_gene: TRBV29-1
len: 11

CDR3aa: CASQGVGETQYF
CDR3nt: TGTGCCAGCCAAGGGGTAGGAGAGACCCAGTACTTC
d_gene: NA
abundance: many
j_gene: TRBJ2-5
v_gene: TRBV27
len: 12

CDR3aa: CSAINQGDTQYF
CDR3nt: TGCAGTGCGATAAATCAGGGAGATACGCAGTATTTT
d_gene: NA
abundance: many
j_gene: TRBJ2-3
v_gene: TRBV20-1
len: 12

CDR3aa: CASRPGFSYEQYF
CDR3nt: TGTGCCAGCAGACCGGGATTCTCCTACGAGCAGTACTTC
d_gene: NA
abundance: NA
j_gene: TRBJ2-7
v_gene: TRBV11-2
len: 13

CDR3aa: CASSQDVRLRDSKAGAFF
CDR3nt: TGCGCCAGCAGCCAGGATGTAAGACTCCGGGACTCCAAGGCGGGAGCTTTCTTT
d_gene: NA
abundance: NA
j_gene: TRBJ1-1
v_gene: TRBV4-1
len: 18

CDR3aa: CSVAPGWGMNTEAFF
CDR3nt: TGCAGCGTTGCACCGGGTTGGGGGATGAACACTGAAGCTTTCTTT
d_gene: NA
abundance: many
j_gene: TRBJ1-1
v_gene: TRBV29-1
len: 15

CDR3aa: CASSSGARGTEAFF
CDR3nt: TGTGCCAGCAGTTCCGGGGCGCGTGGGACTGAAGCTTTCTTT
d_gene: NA
abundance: NA
j_gene: TRBJ1-1
v_gene: TRBV28
len: 14

CDR3aa: CASSPTVLMNTEAFF
CDR3nt: TGTGCCAGCAGCCCGACGGTCCTGATGAACACTGAAGCTTTCTTT
d_gene: NA
abundance: NA
j_gene: TRBJ1-1
v_gene: TRBV5-5
len: 15

CDR3aa: CASSPSVSGHLNYGYTF
CDR3nt: TGCGCCAGCAGTCCAAGTGTATCGGGACACCTTAACTATGGCTACACCTTC
d_gene: NA
abundance: few
j_gene: TRBJ1-2
v_gene: TRBV4-3
len: 17

CDR3aa: CASSLGLAGRYNEQFF
CDR3nt: TGTGCCAGCAGCTTAGGACTAGCGGGGAGATACAATGAGCAGTTCTTC
d_gene: TRBD2
abundance: NA
j_gene: TRBJ2-1
v_gene: TRBV7-8
len: 16

CDR3aa: CASSWASEFTDTQYF
CDR3nt: TGTGCCAGCAGTTGGGCTAGCGAGTTCACAGATACGCAGTATTTT
d_gene: NA
abundance: NA
j_gene: TRBJ2-3
v_gene: TRBV28
len: 15

CDR3aa: CASSERDRGYTEAFF
CDR3nt: TGTGCCAGCAGTGAAAGGGACAGGGGTTACACTGAAGCTTTCTTT
d_gene: TRBD1
abundance: NA
j_gene: TRBJ1-1
v_gene: TRBV6-1
len: 15

CDR3aa: CASSRGGHRSYGYTF
CDR3nt: TGTGCCAGCAGCCGGGGGGGACACAGATCCTATGGCTACACCTTC
d_gene: NA
abundance: few
j_gene: TRBJ1-2
v_gene: TRBV21-1
len: 15

CDR3aa: CASSLSSSGGRLNTGELFF
CDR3nt: TGTGCCAGCAGCTTATCTAGTAGCGGGGGGAGGCTGAACACCGGGGAGCTGTTTTTT
d_gene: TRBD2
abundance: few
j_gene: TRBJ2-2
v_gene: TRBV7-8
len: 19

CDR3aa: CSASTSGTDTQYF
CDR3nt: TGCAGTGCTAGCACTAGCGGCACAGATACGCAGTATTTT
d_gene: TRBD2
abundance: once
j_gene: TRBJ2-3
v_gene: TRBV20-1
len: 13

CDR3aa: CASSLGPHWVQYF
CDR3nt: TGTGCCAGCAGCCTCGGACCGCACTGGGTACAGTACTTC
d_gene: NA
abundance: NA
j_gene: TRBJ2-7
v_gene: TRBV11-2
len: 13

CDR3aa: CATSAVSGQGRPGELFF
CDR3nt: TGTGCCACCAGTGCCGTTTCCGGACAGGGACGTCCCGGGGAGCTGTTTTTT
d_gene: TRBD1
abundance: few
j_gene: TRBJ2-2
v_gene: TRBV24-1
len: 17